This TCR beta chain appears in the sequencing data of a study of blood T cell repertoires in COVID-19. Whole-study context: T cells, B-cell-depleted T cells, or PBMCs supplied cDNA or gDNA.

This table comes from immunoSEQ multiplex PCR, and its TCRdb copy is limited to in-frame clones, with some not included. The sample yields 30,000 to 40,000 clones, approximately 81% seen once. Germline CDR1 GTSNPN, CDR2 SVGIG (reference sequence). This CDR3 comprises 17 residues. V was pared by 2 bases and J by 1 base, with 6 bases of the junction left unmatched. The sample comprised peripheral blood. The V gene is TRBV30, the J gene TRBJ1-4; TRBD1 agrees at 11 bases. The clonotype originates from a man aged 55 to 70 in a cohort sampled during active COVID-19. The CDR3 DNA reads TGTGCCTGGAGTAGCGGGACAGGGGGGGGAACTAATGAAAAACTGTTTTTT. This encodes CAWSSGTGGGTNEKLFF.